This TCR beta chain was obtained from a study of T-cell memory formation after mild COVID-19. About the research overall: Most TCR clusters belonged to a single donor. Notes on the study in general: CD4+ contracting clones were found mainly in CM and EM, and CD8+ ones in EMRA. Memory sampled before infection contained some responding clones, suggesting cross-reactive memory joined.

Only a few counts were recorded for this clonotype. As yet, its antigen is unknown. There are 13 residues in the CDR3. Germline CDR1 reads SGHRS; CDR2 reads YFSETQ. V lost 3 bases and J 0 bases, leaving 5 bases between the germline ends. TCRdb reprocessed the 5' RACE reads with MiXCR, giving one entry per CDR3 protein. In the table there are 250,000 to 350,000 distinct CDR3 sequences, 15% to 20% of which are singletons. Sequenced: PBMCs or a T cell subset sorted from them (not recorded which). V gene TRBV5-1 combines with J gene TRBJ2-3, with no clear D. This clonotype was sampled from a man between 18 and 35 years old who had mild COVID-19 (a few samples of this study predate the infection). Cell type and time point are not known. CDR3 DNA: TGCGCCAGCAGCTCCCCTAGCACAGATACGCAGTATTTT. This translates into CASSSPSTDTQYF.